Listed below are T cell receptor beta chains from one sample, sequenced in a study of CD8 T cells in Susac syndrome. TCRdb itself ran the immunoSEQ multiplex PCR reads through MiXCR, one entry per CDR3 protein. The table shows some 52,000 distinct CDR3 sequences, with 90% to 95% occurring only once. The source material was CD8+ T cells from PBMCs. These receptors were collected from a human donor with multiple sclerosis. Both conserved end residues are part of each CDR3. A D gene is named only where the DNA matches it firmly. Only part of the rows carry a size: once, few, many, or a class if the clone is expanded.

cdr3_nt	cdr3_aa	clone_size	v_call	j_call	d_call
TGTGCCAGCAGCTTGGGCTGGGGGGGATCAGAAGCTTTCTTT	CASSLGWGGSEAFF	-	TRBV5-4	TRBJ1-1	-
TGTGCCAGCAGTTTCGCCCGCAGGGTACCCCCCTACGAGCAGTACTTC	CASSFARRVPPYEQYF	-	TRBV27	TRBJ2-7	-
TGTGCCAGCAGTTTCAGTGCGGACGAGCAGTACTTC	CASSFSADEQYF	-	TRBV12-3/TRBV12-4	TRBJ2-7	-
TGTGCCAGCCGCACAGGCGGGCTCGAGCAGTACTTC	CASRTGGLEQYF	-	TRBV7-8	TRBJ2-7	-
TGTGCCAGCAGCCGAATGGCGGGGGGGAGAGATACGCAGTATTTT	CASSRMAGGRDTQYF	-	TRBV12-3/TRBV12-4	TRBJ2-3	TRBD2
TGTGCCAGCAGCCAGTCCATTGACGGGGGGCCGAACACCGGGGAGCTGTTTTTT	CASSQSIDGGPNTGELFF	-	TRBV3-1	TRBJ2-2	-
TGTGCCAGTAGTCCCGCATTGAACACTGAAGCTTTCTTT	CASSPALNTEAFF	-	TRBV19	TRBJ1-1	-
TGTGCCAGCAGTGAAGGTAGCGGGGGGATCTACGAGCAGTACTTC	CASSEGSGGIYEQYF	-	TRBV6-1	TRBJ2-7	TRBD2
TGTGCCAGTAGACTAGCTAACGCGCAGTATTTT	CASRLANAQYF	once	TRBV19	TRBJ2-3	-
TGCAGCGTTGATACAGGGTCAGATTGGAACACTGAAGCTTTCTTT	CSVDTGSDWNTEAFF	-	TRBV29-1	TRBJ1-1	-
TGTGCCAGCAGCTTAGGAACCCTGGCCGGGGAGCTGTTTTTT	CASSLGTLAGELFF	-	TRBV5-4	TRBJ2-2	-
TGTGCCAGCAGCCCCATCAGCGGGGGGGCTGGGGATACGCAGTATTTT	CASSPISGGAGDTQYF	-	TRBV7-3	TRBJ2-3	TRBD2
TGTGCCAGCAGTGGAGGGAACAATGAGCAGTTCTTC	CASSGGNNEQFF	-	TRBV7-9	TRBJ2-1	-
TGTGCCAGCGAGGGACTAGCCGACCATGAGCAGTTCTTC	CASEGLADHEQFF	-	TRBV6-1	TRBJ2-1	TRBD2
TGTGCCAGCAGCCAGAGGGACAGGGGGTGGGAGACCCAGTACTTC	CASSQRDRGWETQYF	-	TRBV3-1	TRBJ2-5	TRBD1
TGTGCCAGCAGCTTGGGGCCCGGAGACAATGAGCAGTTCTTC	CASSLGPGDNEQFF	-	TRBV5-4	TRBJ2-1	-
TGCGCCAGCAGCGCCGGACTAGCGGGGTACAATGAGCAGTTCTTC	CASSAGLAGYNEQFF	-	TRBV5-1	TRBJ2-1	TRBD2
TGCGCCAGCAGCTCCGCGGACTTTCCCGGGGAGCTGTTTTTT	CASSSADFPGELFF	-	TRBV5-1	TRBJ2-2	-
TGTGCCAGTAATTGGGGGATTTCCGAAGCTTTCTTT	CASNWGISEAFF	-	TRBV19	TRBJ1-1	-
TGTGCCAGCAGCCGTTCCGGGCCAAGCTCCTACGAGCAGTACTTC	CASSRSGPSSYEQYF	-	TRBV7-9	TRBJ2-7	-
TGTGCCAGCAGCTTGATCCCCGGGACAGGGGACCCCTATGGCTACACCTTC	CASSLIPGTGDPYGYTF	-	TRBV5-5	TRBJ1-2	TRBD1
TGTGCCAGCAGTGGGGGAGGGGCTGAAGCTTTCTTT	CASSGGGAEAFF	-	TRBV9	TRBJ1-1	-
TGTGCCAGCAGCCAGCAGGGAGGAAAAAACACTGAAGCTTTCTTT	CASSQQGGKNTEAFF	-	TRBV3-1	TRBJ1-1	-
TGTGCCTGGCAGGCGGCTGGGCGAGCGGACTTC	CAWQAAGRADF	-	TRBV30	TRBJ2-4	-